A selection of T cell receptor beta chains follows, all from one sample in a study of T cell responses to AZD1222 COVID-19 vaccine. This table comes from immunoSEQ multiplex PCR, and its TCRdb copy is limited to in-frame clones, with some not included. The sample includes about 120,000 clones, 85% to 95% of them seen just once. The source material was peripheral blood, sampled on day 0 of AZD1222 vaccination. These receptor sequences come from an adult in good health. The CDR3 runs from the conserved cysteine through the conserved F or W.

cdr3_length v_call cdr3_aa
15 TRBV3-1/TRBV3-2 CASSQTGLAPYEQYF
15 TRBV5-1 CASSPDGPSTDTQYF
15 TRBV10-3 CAISPGGATNEKLFF
13 TRBV6-6 CASSYAPKDTQYF
15 TRBV5-1 CASRQKPGGNQPQHF
15 TRBV7-7 CASSSSPTSFGEQFF
13 TRBV30 CAWSRLLYNEQFF
14 TRBV5-1 CASGLGQGGNTIYF
14 TRBV19 CASMGGPMNTEAFF
13 TRBV5-1 CASSRDSNQPQHF
16 TRBV27 CASSSSQGELNQPQHF
16 TRBV2 CASSKRRTGLGTEAFF
14 TRBV7-9 CASSSLDSSYGYTF